Described below is a single T cell receptor beta chain sequence and its context. This clone's antigen is unknown. No clone much larger than this one lies a single base away; base qualities are absent. Since the library was made to target alpha chains, this beta chain is a stray read and its abundance is not meaningful. Receptor libraries were prepared by 5' RACE. These reads were obtained on a NextSeq 500. The TCR library protocol attached a unique molecular identifier to each TCR cDNA molecule to allow correction of PCR and sequencing errors. Regarding the original processing steps: TCR identification, UMI-based error correction and CDR3 extraction were all carried out with Decombinator tools. TCRs above a frequency of 2 per 1,000, corresponding to the top 1% of the tumor frequency distribution, were defined as expanded. Expanded tumor TCRs statistically deemed absent (corrected P<0.05) from at least one tumor region were classed as regional, and all other expanded tumor TCRs were classed as ubiquitous. Renyi diversity was calculated using the R vegan package after each repertoire was subsampled 100 times to 5,000 TCRs. CDR3 similarity networks were constructed using string-kernel similarity of amino acid triplets, with links drawn between CDR3s whose pairwise similarity was above 0.82. In-frame beta chains were kept once TCRdb had trimmed the public reads at Q25 with fastp and called clones with MiXCR. Each entry merges the rows of one CDR3 protein and shows their most common DNA and genes. The V and J calls follow TCRdb's processing rather than the paper's. The sample contains over a thousand distinct CDR3 sequences, 30% to 35% of them found a single time. The ten largest make up about a third of the sample.

This specimen's time point label, interpreted: sample taken at primary tumor resection. Donors were some 70 patients with early-stage, untreated non-small cell lung cancer from the lung TRACERx cohort. TCR sequencing used whole RNA extracted from tumor and nontumor lung tissue, or from cryopreserved PBMC samples, without cell sorting. Patients were selected for TCR sequencing only if sufficient RNA was available from at least two tumor regions. Before being selected, tumor and adjacent nontumor lung specimens were reviewed by a lung pathologist. This sample was included in a study of spatial heterogeneity in lung cancer (dated 2019 in TCRdb). About the investigation overall: More beta-chain than alpha-chain transcripts were consistently detected, likely reflecting higher beta-chain transcript abundance. TCR transcript counts in tumor regions correlated strongly with a T cell transcriptional module score from matched bulk RNA-seq. In the raw uncorrected reads, each unique combination of TCR and UMI appeared more than ten times on average. In non-small cell lung cancer, the study made a quantitative comparison of TCR alpha and beta repertoires among multiple tumor regions, matched nontumor lung and blood. Nonsynonymous mutation counts, determined by whole-exome sequencing of tumor tissue, were related to TCR repertoire features. Both alpha and beta chains were TCR-sequenced in samples taken at surgery, namely 220 tumor regions, 64 matched nontumor lung samples and over 55 PBMC samples. General conclusions and limits of the study: TCR-seq was estimated to cover only roughly 7% of tumor T cells for alpha chains and approximately 12% for beta chains. Counts of ubiquitous and regional expanded TCRs correlated with counts of ubiquitous and regional nonsynonymous mutations, respectively. Additional single-cell paired TCR alpha and beta sequencing was considered necessary to confirm, at a functional level, the hypothesis that regional TCRs recognize regional mutations. The number of expanded intratumoral alpha and beta TCRs correlated with the tumor nonsynonymous mutation count.

CDR1 and CDR2 are drawn from the germline V gene (reference sequence): SEHNR, FQNEAQ. The junction carries 27 bases between V and J, which are trimmed by 5 bases and 4 bases respectively. The cysteine opens and the phenylalanine closes a CDR3 of 18 amino acids. Only CDR3 DNA is held: 54 bases, read in frame from base 1. The TCR sequence derives from a male donor with early-stage non-small cell lung cancer. Sequenced here: lung tumor tissue, sampled at surgery. This receptor chain uses TRBV7-9 and TRBJ2-7; a tentative D match to TRBD1 spans 5 bases. The CDR3 in this case is CASSPYSTAEWGSYEQYF. The nucleotides read TGTGCCAGCAGCCCCTACTCCACAGCCGAGTGGGGCTCTTACGAGCAGTACTTC.